The 20 T cell receptor beta chains in this list originate from one sample, sequenced in a study of cytomegalovirus exposure and HLA in healthy donors. Vbeta (60) and Jbeta (13) primers were used in the PCR. Libraries were prepared by immunoSEQ multiplex PCR; TCRdb keeps only in-frame clonotypes and omits some of them. The repertoire holds 50,000 to 60,000 clones, with approximately 80% as singletons. The sequenced sample consisted of PBMCs. The receptors shown here come from a female donor in good health and CMV-seronegative.

The chain employs TRBV7-9 and TRBJ1-3, with D tentatively TRBD1 (5 bases). The CDR3 is 16 residues long. The germline V gene has CDR1 SEHNR and CDR2 FQNEAQ (reference sequence). The germline V and J ends were trimmed by 5 bases and 0 bases, with 14 bases remaining between them. CDR3 bases: TGTGCCAGCAGCCCCTCCACAGGAAGCTCTGGAAACACCATATATTTT. It is translated as CASSPSTGSSGNTIYF. The full variable domain, with the rest looked up from reference TRBV7-9 and TRBJ1-3, is DTGVSQNPRHKITKRGQNVTFRCDPISEHNRLYWYRQTLGQGPEFLTYFQNEAQLEKSRLLSDRFSAERPKGSFSTLEIQRTEQGDSAMYLCASSPSTGSSGNTIYFGEGSWLTVV.

This CDR3 reads CASSWGSGGRYNEQFF. The CDR3 DNA sequence: TGTGCCAGCAGTTGGGGGAGCGGGGGACGTTACAATGAGCAGTTCTTC. The V gene is TRBV6-4, the J gene TRBJ2-1; 8 positions agree with TRBD2. The germline V gene encodes CDR1 MRHNA and CDR2 SNTAGT. Trimming removed 5 bases from V and 4 bases from J; junction bases left unmatched: 10. This CDR3 is built from 16 residues.

This clone was counted a few times. CDR3: CASSPIVGAGQKGHQETQYF. The DNA of the CDR3 is TGTGCCAGCAGTCCCATTGTGGGAGCCGGACAGAAAGGCCACCAAGAGACCCAGTACTTC. The chain has TRBV28 and TRBJ2-5; D is possibly TRBD1 (6 bases). V was cut by 5 bases and J by 0 bases, with 28 bases left in between. Germline CDR1 MDHEN, CDR2 SYDVKM. This CDR3 spans 20 amino acids. Full variable domain (rest looked up from reference TRBV28 and TRBJ2-5): DVKVTQSSRYLVKRTGEKVFLECVQDMDHENMFWYRQDPGLGLRLIYFSYDVKMKEKGDIPEGYSVSREKKERFSLILESASTNQTSMYLCASSPIVGAGQKGHQETQYFGPGTRLLVL.

The chain is built from TRBV10-3 and TRBJ2-1; D gene ambiguous. CDR3 length equals 14 residues. CDR1 and CDR2 (germline): ENHRY, SYGVKD. The ends were cut back, 3 bases at V and 2 bases at J, with 8 bases in the middle. This CDR3 is CAISENNPYNEQFF. The CDR3 DNA is TGTGCCATCAGTGAAAACAACCCCTACAATGAGCAGTTCTTC.

V is TRBV5-1 and J is TRBJ2-5; D possibly corresponds to TRBD1 (6 bases). CDR3 length equals 14 residues. CDR1 is SGHRS and CDR2 is YFSETQ in the germline V gene. Trimming stripped 2 bases from V and 5 bases from J, with 13 bases between. The CDR3: CASSFGSQGETQYF. CDR3 bases: TGCGCCAGCAGCTTCGGGTCCCAGGGGGAGACCCAGTACTTC. Combining the CDR3 with reference TRBV5-1 and TRBJ2-5 gives the whole variable domain KAGVTQTPRYLIKTRGQQVTLSCSPISGHRSVSWYQQTPGQGLQFLFEYFSETQRNKGNFPGRFSGRQFSNSRSEMNVSTLELGDSALYLCASSFGSQGETQYFGPGTRLLVL.

This sequence joins TRBV19 and TRBJ1-1; 8 bases fit TRBD1. The length of the CDR3 is 16 residues. Trimming cost V 5 bases and J 4 bases; bases outside gene matches: 12. Germline CDR1 LNHDA, CDR2 SQIVND (reference sequence). CDR3 residues: CASSGGQGKWVTEAFF. In DNA form, the CDR3 reads TGTGCCAGTAGTGGCGGACAGGGCAAGTGGGTCACTGAAGCTTTCTTT.

The chain carries TRBV5-1 and TRBJ2-2, with TRBD2 identical over 9 bases. V gave up 5 bases and J gave up 4 bases; unmatched junction bases: 3. The CDR3 is made up of 14 amino acids. Germline V lookup: CDR1 SGHRS, CDR2 YFSETQ. The chain's CDR3 is CASRRGGGTGELFF. DNA of the CDR3: TGCGCCAGCAGGCGGGGGGGCGGCACCGGGGAGCTGTTTTTT.

CDR3 amino acids: CASSPGLPGGEAFF. The CDR3 bases are TGCGCCAGCAGCCCCGGTCTACCGGGCGGGGAAGCTTTCTTT. The chain couples TRBV5-1 to TRBJ1-1; D uncertain. Germline-derived CDR1 and CDR2 are SGHRS and YFSETQ. Trimming shortened V by 4 bases and J by 8 bases, and 18 bases separated the two germline ends. The CDR3 totals 14 residues.

The V gene is TRBV7-3, the J gene TRBJ2-6; 7 bases are shared with TRBD1. V lost 10 bases to trimming and J lost 3 bases; unmatched junction nucleotides: 9. Germline CDR1 is SGHTA and CDR2 is FQGTGA. The CDR3 consists of 15 residues. CDR3 protein: CATIEGASGANVLTF. The CDR3 DNA is TGTGCCACCATCGAGGGGGCCAGTGGGGCCAACGTCCTGACTTTC.

The chain couples TRBV18 to TRBJ2-5; 10 nucleotides match TRBD2. The CDR3 is 16 residues long. V was pared by 1 base and J by 0 bases, with 2 bases of the junction left unmatched. Germline-derived CDR1 and CDR2 are KGHSH and LQKENI. The CDR3 sequence: CASSPQRGGHQETQYF. The CDR3, as DNA: TGTGCCAGCTCACCACAGCGGGGGGGCCACCAAGAGACCCAGTACTTC.

This clone appeared a single time. V usage is TRBV9 and J usage is TRBJ1-1, with 7 nucleotides matching TRBD1. This CDR3 spans 15 amino acids. Germline CDR1 reads SGDLS; CDR2 reads YYNGEE. V lost 4 bases to trimming and J lost 5 bases; unmatched junction nucleotides: 11. CDR3 DNA: TGTGCCAGCAGCCCCCAACAGGGGTATAGGACTGAAGCTTTCTTT. Its protein product is CASSPQQGYRTEAFF. The full variable domain, its missing parts supplied by reference TRBV9 and TRBJ1-1, is DSGVTQTPKHLITATGQRVTLRCSPRSGDLSVYWYQQSLDQGLQFLIQYYNGEERAKGNILERFSAQQFPDLHSELNLSSLELGDSALYFCASSPQQGYRTEAFFGQGTRLTVV.

V is TRBV4-2 and J is TRBJ2-3; 8 nucleotides align to TRBD2. The V segment lost 1 base and the J segment 8 bases; nucleotides outside the gene matches: 8. The germline CDR1 and CDR2 sequences are LGHNA and YNFKEQ. The CDR3 is 15 amino acids. CDR3 sequence reads: CASSQARGGVTTQYF. CDR3 nucleotides: TGTGCCAGCAGCCAAGCACGGGGGGGCGTAACTACGCAGTATTTT.

In its sample, this clone was seen a few times. The chain recombines TRBV7-2 with TRBJ1-2; 7 bases are shared with TRBD1. In germline, CDR1 is SGHTA, CDR2 FQGNSA. CDR3 size: 13 residues. J lost 5 bases, V lost 5 bases, and 5 bases had no gene match. CDR3 nucleotides: TGTGCCAGCAGCGCGGGACAGCCTTATGGCTACACCTTC. Its protein product is CASSAGQPYGYTF. Based on the CDR3 plus reference TRBV7-2 and TRBJ1-2, the full variable domain is GAGVSQSPSNKVTEKGKDVELRCDPISGHTALYWYRQSLGQGLEFLIYFQGNSAPDKSGLPSDRFSAERTGGSVSTLTIQRTQQEDSAVYLCASSAGQPYGYTFGSGTRLTVV.

The chain employs TRBV6-5 and TRBJ2-5, with 7 bases identical to TRBD1. This CDR3 is built from 14 residues. Trimming cost V 6 bases and J 1 base; bases outside gene matches: 5. The germline V gene has CDR1 MNHEY and CDR2 SVGAGI. The CDR3 here is CASSWGQSQETQYF. The CDR3 DNA reads TGTGCCAGCAGCTGGGGACAGTCCCAAGAGACCCAGTACTTC.

The rearrangement uses TRBV7-9 and TRBJ2-2; D is ambiguous. V gave up 4 bases and J gave up 1 base, with 7 bases separating them. This CDR3 comprises 14 residues. Germline V lookup: CDR1 SEHNR, CDR2 FQNEAQ (reference sequence). Here the CDR3 DNA reads TGTGCCAGCAGCTCCGACTGGAACACCGGGGAGCTGTTTTTT. Its protein is CASSSDWNTGELFF.

The chain recombines TRBV27 with TRBJ2-3, with a tentative D call TRBD2 (7 bases). Germline CDR1 and CDR2: MNHEY and SMNVEV (reference sequence). The CDR3 covers 17 residues. Trimming left V 2 bases short and J 2 bases short, with 17 bases between. The CDR3 is CASSLIRYGGHTDTQYF. The CDR3 DNA is TGTGCCAGCAGTTTAATCAGATACGGGGGGCACACAGATACGCAGTATTTT.

The chain recombines TRBV12-5 with TRBJ2-7; D possibly corresponds to TRBD1 (5 bases). The V end was cut by 6 bases, the J end by 9 bases, with 15 bases between. The length of the CDR3 is 12 residues. Germline-derived CDR1 and CDR2 are LGHNT and FRNRAP. The chain's CDR3 is CASGKGDRAQYF. The CDR3 DNA is TGTGCTAGTGGCAAAGGGGATCGCGCGCAGTACTTC.

The chain joins TRBV19 to TRBJ1-4; the D gene is possibly TRBD1 (6 bases). Between the trimmed V and J ends, which lost 8 bases and 2 bases, there was a span of 15 bases. This CDR3 spans 15 amino acids. The V gene's germline CDR1 is LNHDA and CDR2 SQIVND (reference sequence). In DNA form, the CDR3 reads TGTGCCAGTTGCTTCCAGGGGCTGACTAATGAAAAACTGTTTTTT. The encoded protein is CASCFQGLTNEKLFF. Based on the CDR3 plus reference TRBV19 and TRBJ1-4, the full variable domain is DGGITQSPKYLFRKEGQNVTLSCEQNLNHDAMYWYRQDPGQGLRLIYYSQIVNDFQKGDIAEGYSVSREKKESFPLTVTSAQKNPTAFYLCASCFQGLTNEKLFFGSGTQLSVL.

The rearrangement joins TRBV7-3 to TRBJ2-3; 9 bases are shared with TRBD2. Germline V gene lookup returns CDR1 SGHTA and CDR2 FQGTGA. There are 17 residues in the CDR3. V lost 1 base and J lost 2; bases outside the gene matches: 7. CDR3 residues: CASSLRSAGGLTDTQYF. The CDR3 DNA is TGTGCCAGCAGCTTAAGGAGCGCGGGGGGGCTCACAGATACGCAGTATTTT.

This sequence joins TRBV27 and TRBJ1-2; 8 bases align to TRBD1. The CDR3 covers 13 residues. J lost 8 bases, V lost 8 bases, and 10 bases had no gene match. Germline V gene lookup returns CDR1 MNHEY and CDR2 SMNVEV (reference sequence). As DNA, the CDR3 is TGTGCCAGCGCCAGGACAGGGTTGGGCGGCTACACCTTC. Translated: CASARTGLGGYTF.